This TCR beta chain was captured in a study of T cell repertoires in cytomegalovirus infection. About the research overall: The public TCR beta signatures pointed to both CMV infection and matching HLA type.

TCRdb redid the calling of the reads with MiXCR, one entry per CDR3 protein. The table includes about 300,000 distinct CDR3 sequences, around 10% detected once. Germline V lookup: CDR1 MGHDK, CDR2 SYGVNS. This CDR3 comprises 15 residues. V gave up 4 bases and J gave up 6 bases, with 16 bases separating them. This clonotype was seen repeatedly, ten times or more. Its antigen remains unidentified. Study-wide findings and caveats: Adding up the frequency of public TCR beta families identified people who carried CMV plus the relevant HLA. HLA-C-restricted TCR beta clonotypes specific for CMV led the ex vivo response.

The V gene is TRBV25-1, the J gene TRBJ2-1, with D perhaps matching TRBD1 (6 bases). Sample: PBMCs. The TCR was taken from a human donor in good health (CMV status not recorded). Some clones in this sample may be carry-over from other donors' samples. The CDR3 DNA reads as TGTGCCAGCAGTGCTAACAGGGAGTGGAGCAATGAGCAGTTCTTC. It is translated as CASSANREWSNEQFF.